The 12 T cell receptor beta chains below were found in one sample sequenced in a study of cytomegalovirus exposure and HLA in healthy donors. TCRdb's copy holds only in-frame clones and misses some; the assay was immunoSEQ multiplex PCR. The table shows hundreds of thousands of clones, with approximately 83% occurring only once. The sequenced sample consisted of PBMCs. All receptors derive from a woman in her 30s in good health and CMV-seropositive.

The rearrangement joins TRBV19 to TRBJ1-2; TRBD1 is a possible D gene (6 bases). In germline, CDR1 is LNHDA, CDR2 SQIVND (reference sequence). Trimming took 6 bases from V and 4 from J, leaving 15 bases between them. The CDR3 is 14 amino acids. The DNA for the CDR3 is TGTGCCAGTAGGCCGACAGGTGAACCCTATGGCTACACCTTC. Translated: CASRPTGEPYGYTF.

This chain uses TRBV4-1 with TRBJ2-7; D may be TRBD1 (6 bases). Germline V gene data show CDR1 as MGHRA and CDR2 as YSYEKL. V lost 0 bases and J 2 bases, leaving 14 bases between the germline ends. This CDR3 is built from 16 residues. The CDR3 sequence: CASSQDPGQLTYEQYF. CDR3 bases: TGCGCCAGCAGCCAAGACCCCGGACAGCTAACCTACGAGCAGTACTTC.

The chain links TRBV28 to TRBJ2-1; D remains ambiguous. Trimming took 5 bases from V and 7 from J, leaving 15 bases between them. The CDR3 length is 14 residues. CDR1 and CDR2 from the germline V gene are MDHEN and SYDVKM. In DNA form, the CDR3 reads TGTGCCAGCAGTCTGGTCCCCACTCGGAATGAGCAGTTCTTC. As protein: CASSLVPTRNEQFF.

The genes are TRBV19 and TRBJ2-7, with D perhaps matching TRBD1 (7 bases). With 6 bases removed from V and 3 bases from J, the gap between germline ends came to 18 bases. The CDR3 contains 15 residues. CDR1 and CDR2 (germline): LNHDA, SQIVND (reference sequence). CDR3 loop: CASRYSRGDFYEQYF. CDR3 bases: TGTGCCAGTAGATATAGCAGGGGGGACTTCTACGAGCAGTACTTC.

The genes are TRBV7-3 and TRBJ2-1, with TRBD2 identical over 8 bases. The trim removed 8 bases at V and 7 bases at J, leaving 7 bases unmatched. Looked up from germline, CDR1 is SGHTA and CDR2 is FQGTGA. This CDR3 is built from 13 residues. CDR3 in DNA: TGTGCCAGCTCCAGCGGGAGTTCAAATGAGCAGTTCTTC. Translation gives CASSSGSSNEQFF.

V gene TRBV7-2 combines with J gene TRBJ1-3; D perhaps matches TRBD1 (5 bases). Germline values: CDR1 SGHTA, CDR2 FQGNSA. The CDR3 runs 15 residues. Trimming removed 1 base from V and 1 base from J, with 8 bases in between. CDR3 sequence (DNA): TGTGCCAGCAGCTTAGGGGGGGGATCTGGAAACACCATATATTTT. Protein sequence: CASSLGGGSGNTIYF.

This chain joins TRBV6-5 and TRBJ2-2, with TRBD2 matching 13 bases. This CDR3 comprises 16 residues. From germline, CDR1 is MNHEY and CDR2 SVGAGI. V was pared by 4 bases and J by 7 bases, with 6 bases of the junction left unmatched. The DNA for the CDR3 is TGTGCCAGCAGTTCCGGACTAGCGGGAGAGGTCGGGGAGCTGTTTTTT. Amino acid sequence: CASSSGLAGEVGELFF.

The chain carries TRBV28 and TRBJ2-5; D perhaps matches TRBD2 (6 bases). V was shortened by 6 bases and J by 0 bases, with 14 bases between the two germline ends. Germline V gives CDR1 MDHEN, CDR2 SYDVKM. This CDR3 spans 15 amino acids. The CDR3 sequence: CASRKVGGYQETQYF. DNA for the CDR3: TGTGCCAGCAGGAAGGTAGGAGGGTACCAAGAGACCCAGTACTTC.

The genes are TRBV4-1 and TRBJ2-7; D uncertain. Per germline, CDR1 MGHRA and CDR2 YSYEKL. The V end lost 1 base, the J end lost 2 bases, and 18 bases lay between the germline ends. The CDR3 extends over 17 amino acids. CDR3 coding DNA: TGCGCCAGCAGCCAAGGGCTCCAACCGGAGCGCCCCTACGAGCAGTACTTC. It yields the protein CASSQGLQPERPYEQYF.

The chain combines TRBV20-1 with TRBJ1-1; tentatively, D is TRBD1 (6 bases). The CDR3 is 11 amino acids. Per germline, CDR1 DFQATT and CDR2 SNEGSKA (reference sequence). CDR3 amino acids: CSQHRDTEAFF. CDR3 nucleotides: TGCAGCCAGCACAGGGACACTGAAGCTTTCTTT.

This chain joins TRBV6-1 and TRBJ2-7, with 8 positions matching TRBD1. From germline, CDR1 is MNHNS and CDR2 SASEGT. Germline trimming cut 3 bases from V and 3 bases from J; bases unmatched to any gene: 7. CDR3 length: 15 amino acids. The CDR3 coding sequence is TGTGCCAGCAGTGAGGGACAGGCGTCCATCTACGAGCAGTACTTC. Its translation is CASSEGQASIYEQYF.

The chain recombines TRBV4-1 with TRBJ2-7; 7 nucleotides line up with TRBD2. V dropped 1 base and J dropped 1; count of bases not matched to a gene: 7. The germline V gene encodes CDR1 MGHRA and CDR2 YSYEKL. This CDR3 is 16 amino acids long. Here the CDR3 DNA reads TGCGCCAGCAGCCAAGGGGCGTGGGGGGGATCCTACGAGCAGTACTTC. This gives the protein CASSQGAWGGSYEQYF.